This T cell receptor (beta chain) was captured by sequencing in a study of T cell responses to AZD1222 COVID-19 vaccine. Across the study: It was second doses at about 4 or about 12 weeks that were pooled.

Clones were sequenced by immunoSEQ multiplex PCR, and TCRdb holds only the in-frame ones, with some missing. The table includes more than 50,000 clones, 75% to 85% detected once. General observations from the study: Only after the peak T cell response were repertoires sampled. There were vaccine-associated CD4 TCRs across spike, dominant at 160-218 and 743-854. Of the AZD1222 recipients, only five to seven were seropositive at baseline.

CDR3 length: 14 residues. Unmatched junction bases numbered 10, after V lost 4 bases and J lost 9 bases. Germline-derived CDR1 and CDR2 are SGHTS and YDEGEE. Note on this clone: Antigen: not known.

Sequenced material: peripheral blood, taken on day 0 of AZD1222 vaccination. This sequence originates from an adult in good health. J is TRBJ2-1 and V is TRBV5-8; 7 nucleotides line up with TRBD2. Written as DNA, the CDR3 is TGTGCCAGCAGCCCTTGGGGGGGGAAAGGTGAGCAGTTCTTC. Its protein product is CASSPWGGKGEQFF. Drawing the rest from reference TRBV5-8 and TRBJ2-1, the complete variable domain is EAGVTQSPTHLIKTRGQQATLRCSPISGHTSVYWYQQALGLGLQFLLWYDEGEERNRGNFPPRFSGRQFPNYSSELNVNALELEDSALYLCASSPWGGKGEQFFGPGTRLTVL.